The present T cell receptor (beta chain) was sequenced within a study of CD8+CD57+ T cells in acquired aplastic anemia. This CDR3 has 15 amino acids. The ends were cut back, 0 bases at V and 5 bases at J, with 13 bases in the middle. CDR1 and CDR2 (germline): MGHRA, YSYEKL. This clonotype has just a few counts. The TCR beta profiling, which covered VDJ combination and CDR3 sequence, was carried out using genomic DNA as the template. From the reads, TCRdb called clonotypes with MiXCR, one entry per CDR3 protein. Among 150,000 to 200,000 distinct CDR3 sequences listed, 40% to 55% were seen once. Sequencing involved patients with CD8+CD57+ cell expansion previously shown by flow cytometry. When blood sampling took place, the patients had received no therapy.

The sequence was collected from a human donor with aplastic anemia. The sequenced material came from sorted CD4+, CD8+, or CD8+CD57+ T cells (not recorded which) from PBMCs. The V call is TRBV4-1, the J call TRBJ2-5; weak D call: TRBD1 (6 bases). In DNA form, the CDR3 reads TGCGCCAGCAGCCAAGATCCAGGGGCGTGGGAGACCCAGTACTTC. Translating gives CASSQDPGAWETQYF.